Only one count was recorded for the clone carrying this TCR beta chain. What it binds is not known. The assay was immunoSEQ multiplex PCR, and TCRdb's table has in-frame clones only and misses some. The repertoire has about 39,000 clones, about 90% of them found once; the top ten carry approximately 7.1%. The entry originates in a study of graft-versus-host responses after intestinal transplantation. Looking at the study overall: Recipients across the board were started on anti-thymocyte globulin induction, then kept on tacrolimus and steroids for around 3 years.

The CDR3 extends over 15 amino acids. Germline trimming cut 2 bases from V and 0 bases from J; bases unmatched to any gene: 2. The germline V gene encodes CDR1 SGDLS and CDR2 YYNGEE. Points from the study as a whole: GvH clones detected in recipient marrow included some appearing first in ileum or blood.

The sequencing used PBMCs, collected just under 270 days after transplant. This TCR came from a human patient who received an intestinal transplant, so some T cells may come from the graft donor. This chain uses TRBV9 with TRBJ2-3, with 8 bases lining up with TRBD2. The CDR3 reads CASSVAGGSTDTQYF. CDR3 nucleotide sequence: TGTGCCAGCAGCGTTGCGGGGGGAAGCACAGATACGCAGTATTTT.